Listed here are 10 T cell receptor beta chains from one sample, sequenced in a study of cytomegalovirus exposure and HLA in healthy donors. The PCR had 60 Vbeta and 13 Jbeta primers. Profiling relied on immunoSEQ multiplex PCR, and the TCRdb table lists in-frame clones only, not all of them. The sample carries 100,000 to 150,000 clones, approximately 73% recorded once. The sequencing input was PBMCs. The receptors here all came from a man in his fifties or sixties in good health and CMV-seropositive.

The CDR3 DNA reads TGTGCCAGCAGTTACAACAGGGAACAGCCCCAGCATTTT. It translates to CASSYNREQPQHF. This chain connects TRBV2 to TRBJ1-5, with a tentative D call TRBD1 (6 bases). The V gene's germline CDR1 is SNHLY and CDR2 FYNNEI. The ends were cut back, 5 bases at V and 7 bases at J, with 12 bases in the middle. The CDR3 extends over 13 amino acids.

The CDR3 DNA is TGTGCCACTAACCGGGGGTACGAGCAGTACTTC. Amino acids: CATNRGYEQYF. This sequence joins TRBV27 and TRBJ2-7; D possibly corresponds to TRBD2 (6 bases). V lost 10 bases to trimming and J lost 4 bases, with 11 bases between them. The CDR3 contains 11 residues. From germline, CDR1 is MNHEY and CDR2 SMNVEV (reference sequence).

The rearrangement joins TRBV19 to TRBJ1-3; D is unresolved. V lost 3 bases and J lost 3, with 15 bases in between. The CDR3 has 16 amino acids. Germline CDR1 is LNHDA and CDR2 is SQIVND (reference sequence). As DNA, the CDR3 is TGTGCCAGTAGTATGGCAGTAAGTCAGGTTGGAAACACCATATATTTT. Its protein is CASSMAVSQVGNTIYF.

The rearrangement links TRBV13 to TRBJ2-2; 7 nucleotides agree with TRBD1. Trimming cost V 8 bases and J 5 bases; bases outside gene matches: 8. This CDR3 region has 14 residues. The V gene's germline CDR1 is PRHDT and CDR2 FYEKMQ (reference sequence). This CDR3 reads CASRPDRTTGELFF. The CDR3 DNA reads TGTGCCAGCCGCCCGGACAGGACAACCGGGGAGCTGTTTTTT.

This chain joins TRBV5-1 and TRBJ1-6; 10 nucleotides agree with TRBD1. The ends lost 5 bases at V and 12 bases at J; junction bases unmatched: 11. The germline V gene has CDR1 SGHRS and CDR2 YFSETQ. CDR3 length: 15 residues. CDR3 loop: CASRLRDRGVGPLHF. In DNA, the CDR3 is TGCGCCAGCAGACTCCGGGACAGGGGTGTGGGACCCCTCCACTTT.

This sequence joins TRBV2 and TRBJ2-5, with D hard to call. The ends were cut back, 7 bases at V and 2 bases at J, with 11 bases in the middle. The CDR3 covers 13 residues. Germline V gene data show CDR1 as SNHLY and CDR2 as FYNNEI. The CDR3 protein is CASMVEQQETQYF. CDR3 DNA sequence: TGTGCCAGCATGGTAGAACAGCAAGAGACCCAGTACTTC. Combining the CDR3 with reference TRBV2 and TRBJ2-5 gives the whole variable domain EPEVTQTPSHQVTQMGQEVILRCVPISNHLYFYWYRQILGQKVEFLVSFYNNEISEKSEIFDDQFSVERPDGSNFTLKIRSTKLEDSAMYFCASMVEQQETQYFGPGTRLLVL.

The chain combines TRBV30 with TRBJ2-2, with D maybe TRBD2 (7 bases). Trimming removed 2 bases at V and 6 bases at J, with 13 bases between. CDR3 size: 14 residues. Germline V gives CDR1 GTSNPN, CDR2 SVGIG (reference sequence). The CDR3: CAWSILRGPGELFF. CDR3 DNA: TGTGCCTGGAGTATTTTGCGGGGGCCCGGGGAGCTGTTTTTT.

The sample holds a few counts of this clone. This sequence joins TRBV7-2 and TRBJ1-6; a possible D gene is TRBD1 (6 bases). Germline V gene data show CDR1 as SGHTA and CDR2 as FQGNSA. The germline V and J ends were trimmed by 4 bases and 8 bases, with 15 bases remaining between them. The CDR3 length is 15 residues. CDR3 DNA sequence: TGTGCCAGCAGCTCGCACAGGGTCCCCCATTCACCCCTCCACTTT. This translates into CASSSHRVPHSPLHF.

V gene TRBV7-3 combines with J gene TRBJ1-1; TRBD1 aligns across 9 bases. The germline CDR1 and CDR2 sequences are SGHTA and FQGTGA. CDR3 length: 15 residues. With 5 bases clipped from V and 1 base from J, the junction kept 5 bases outside the gene matches. CDR3 sequence reads: CASSLGTGRNTEAFF. The CDR3 nucleotides read TGTGCCAGCAGCCTGGGGACAGGGAGGAACACTGAAGCTTTCTTT.

There are a few counts of this clone. The J gene is TRBJ2-5, the V gene TRBV6-1, with D perhaps matching TRBD1 (6 bases). The germline gives CDR1 MNHNS, CDR2 SASEGT. V was trimmed by 0 bases and J by 5 bases, leaving 7 bases between them. The CDR3 spans 13 residues. CDR3 DNA sequence: TGTGCCAGCAGTGAAGCAGGGGGTGAGACCCAGTACTTC. This sequence encodes CASSEAGGETQYF.